Following are 16 T cell receptor beta chains from one sample sequenced in a study of T-cell memory formation after mild COVID-19. Each CDR3 protein gets one entry after TCRdb re-called the 5' RACE reads with MiXCR. The table has some 150,000 distinct CDR3 sequences, over 6% seen once. The sequencing input was PBMCs or a T cell subset sorted from them (not recorded which). These receptors all come from an adult woman who had mild COVID-19 (a few samples of this study predate the infection). Cell type and time point are not known.

This clonotype has a count of ten or more. The chain carries TRBV7-9 and TRBJ1-2; D call uncertain. The germline V gene has CDR1 SEHNR and CDR2 FQNEAQ (reference sequence). Trimming stripped 1 base from V and 4 bases from J, with 19 bases between. CDR3 length: 17 amino acids. CDR3 coding DNA: TGTGCCAGCAGCTTAGTGGTCGGGCCCTCTGGGTCCTATGGCTACACCTTC. The encoded protein is CASSLVVGPSGSYGYTF.

The chain is built from TRBV19 and TRBJ2-7; 10 bases are a match to TRBD2. The V segment lost 5 bases and the J segment 0 bases; nucleotides outside the gene matches: 7. The CDR3 consists of 16 residues. Germline CDR1 is LNHDA and CDR2 is SQIVND (reference sequence). The CDR3 region has the DNA TGTGCCAGTAGTGCCTCCGGGACTAGCGCCTCCTACGAGCAGTACTTC. Translated, it gives CASSASGTSASYEQYF.

This sequence joins TRBV24-1 and TRBJ2-5, with D uncertain. Germline values: CDR1 KGHDR, CDR2 SFDVKD. With 1 base removed from V and 6 bases from J, the gap between germline ends came to 8 bases. This CDR3 is built from 13 residues. The chain's CDR3 is CATSDLGRKTQYF. CDR3 coding DNA: TGTGCCACCAGTGATTTAGGACGGAAGACCCAGTACTTC.

The chain carries TRBV6-5 and TRBJ2-3, with D possibly being TRBD2 (7 bases). V lost 7 bases and J 1 base, leaving 15 bases between the germline ends. The germline V gene encodes CDR1 MNHEY and CDR2 SVGAGI. The CDR3 sequence is 15 residues long. This CDR3 is CASKKGEGGTDTQYF. In nucleotides, the CDR3 is TGTGCCAGCAAAAAGGGGGAGGGAGGCACAGATACGCAGTATTTT.

The chain has TRBV24-1 and TRBJ1-5; no reliable D call. Germline loops: CDR1 KGHDR, CDR2 SFDVKD. V gave up 0 bases and J gave up 0 bases, with 8 bases separating them. The CDR3 extends over 16 amino acids. For the CDR3, the DNA is TGTGCCACCAGTGATTTGCACGGCAATAGCAATCAGCCCCAGCATTTT. It yields the protein CATSDLHGNSNQPQHF.

This clonotype was picked up many times. The chain joins TRBV5-1 to TRBJ2-5, with 12 bases lining up with TRBD2. The CDR3 sequence is 19 residues long. V gave up 3 bases and J gave up 2 bases; unmatched junction bases: 14. The germline V gene encodes CDR1 SGHRS and CDR2 YFSETQ. The CDR3 protein is CASSSYPTLTSGRQETQYF. The CDR3 DNA sequence: TGCGCCAGCAGCTCGTACCCCACTCTGACTAGCGGGAGACAAGAGACCCAGTACTTC.

This clonotype has at least ten counts. J is TRBJ2-1 and V is TRBV10-3; D ambiguous. The germline V gene has CDR1 ENHRY and CDR2 SYGVKD. There are 13 residues in the CDR3. Trimming stripped 10 bases from V and 6 bases from J, with 16 bases between. As DNA, the CDR3 is TGTGCCACCGGGTCCCGGCCGGGCAATGAGCAGTTCTTC. The encoded protein is CATGSRPGNEQFF.

This clonotype was detected only a few times. The genes are TRBV27 and TRBJ2-3; D is undetermined. The germline V and J ends were trimmed by 3 bases and 5 bases, with 12 bases remaining between them. This CDR3 is built from 14 residues. Looked up from germline, CDR1 is MNHEY and CDR2 is SMNVEV (reference sequence). The CDR3 spells CASSFQRQGDTQYF. The DNA for the CDR3 is TGTGCCAGCAGTTTCCAGAGGCAAGGAGATACGCAGTATTTT.

J is TRBJ2-7 and V is TRBV9; unclear D gene. Trimming removed 0 bases at V and 4 bases at J, with 5 bases between. CDR1 is SGDLS and CDR2 is YYNGEE in the germline V gene. The CDR3 loop spans 12 amino acids. In DNA, the CDR3 is TGTGCCAGCAGCGTAGACGGGTACGAGCAGTACTTC. It translates to CASSVDGYEQYF.

This clonotype was seen at least ten times. The gene calls are TRBV7-6 and TRBJ2-1, with TRBD1 matching over 10 bases. Germline lookup yields CDR1 SGHVS and CDR2 FNYEAQ. The CDR3 totals 15 residues. V was clipped by 3 bases and J by 7 bases; unmatched bases: 6. CDR3 nucleotide sequence: TGTGCCAGCAGCTTGGGACAGGGGTATGGTAATGAGCAGTTCTTC. This sequence encodes CASSLGQGYGNEQFF.

This clonotype was counted between two and nine times. The genes are TRBV6-1 and TRBJ2-3; either TRBD1 or TRBD2 may fit D (5 bases each). The germline V gene has CDR1 MNHNS and CDR2 SASEGT. Trimming pared 3 bases from V and 5 bases from J, leaving 9 bases between. The CDR3 is made up of 13 amino acids. The CDR3 loop reads CASSDTGGDTQYF. For the CDR3, the DNA is TGTGCCAGCAGTGATACTGGGGGAGATACGCAGTATTTT.

The CDR3: CASTRLDSGELFF. The CDR3 nucleotides read TGTGCCAGCACCCGACTAGATTCCGGGGAGCTGTTTTTT. This chain uses TRBV6-2 or TRBV6-3 with TRBJ2-2; D perhaps matches TRBD2 (6 bases). The germline CDR1 and CDR2 sequences are MNHEY and SVGEGT. The CDR3 is made up of 13 amino acids. The ends were cut back, 7 bases at V and 6 bases at J, with 12 bases in the middle.

Ten or more counts support this clonotype. The rearrangement joins TRBV12-3 or TRBV12-4 to TRBJ2-7; TRBD1 agrees at 8 bases. V shed 7 bases and J 3 bases; nucleotides not matched to a gene: 8. The CDR3 totals 14 residues. The CDR3 sequence: CASTDGQGLYEQYF. In nucleotides, the CDR3 is TGTGCCAGCACCGATGGACAGGGACTCTACGAGCAGTACTTC.

This clonotype has at least ten counts. The V call is TRBV18, the J call TRBJ2-1; D remains unclear. Germline V gene lookup returns CDR1 KGHSH and CDR2 LQKENI. Trimming took off 4 bases at V and 6 bases at J, with 4 bases between the two ends. The CDR3 is 11 residues long. The CDR3 spells CASSRSNEQFF. CDR3 coding DNA: TGTGCCAGCTCACGTTCCAATGAGCAGTTCTTC.

This clonotype was counted at least ten times. J is TRBJ2-7 and V is TRBV20-1; D is undetermined. Trimming cost V 7 bases and J 6 bases, with 13 bases left between them. This CDR3 is 11 amino acids long. Germline V lookup: CDR1 DFQATT, CDR2 SNEGSKA (reference sequence). Here the CDR3 reads CSVKGKSEQYF. The CDR3 DNA reads as TGCAGTGTTAAAGGGAAGAGCGAGCAGTACTTC.

This clonotype was seen only a few times. The V gene is TRBV3-1, the J gene TRBJ2-1, with D perhaps matching TRBD2 (5 bases). The length of the CDR3 is 16 residues. Trimming pared 1 base from V and 0 bases from J, leaving 10 bases between. Per the germline V gene, CDR1 is LGHDT and CDR2 is YNNKEL (reference sequence). CDR3 loop: CASSQGAESSYNEQFF. Written as DNA, the CDR3 is TGTGCCAGCAGCCAAGGAGCGGAGAGCTCCTACAATGAGCAGTTCTTC.